This TCR beta chain stems from a study of cytomegalovirus exposure and HLA in healthy donors. Study overall: The 90 to 150 validation repertoires used a platform that matched the one used for the approximately 670 first-cohort repertoires, as a later analysis reported.

The table came from immunoSEQ multiplex PCR; TCRdb's copy has only in-frame clones and leaves some out. The sample includes 250,000 to 300,000 clones, roughly 89% seen only once; the top ten take approximately 0.34%. A remark on this clone: What it binds is not known.

This CDR3 has 15 amino acids. CDR1 and CDR2 (germline): ENHRY, SYGVKD. Trimming shortened V by 7 bases and J by 0 bases, and 13 bases separated the two germline ends. Overall study results and limits: Most TCR sequences proved rare, with some public TCRs found in many donors. A classifier reportedly called cytomegalovirus status with high sensitivity and specificity.

The clonotype originates from a woman between 18 and 29 years old in good health and CMV-seronegative. Sequencing was carried out using PBMCs. The rearrangement uses TRBV10-3 and TRBJ1-3; D uncertain. The chain's CDR3 is CAITSGRDSGNTIYF. The DNA of the CDR3 is TGTGCCATCACCAGCGGACGGGACTCTGGAAACACCATATATTTT.